The 30 T cell receptor beta chains below all came from one sample that was sequenced in a study of T cell responses to AZD1222 COVID-19 vaccine (dated by TCRdb to about 2021). The library was produced with the immunoSEQ multiplex PCR assay. The clones in this table, taken by TCRdb from immuneACCESS, are in-frame only. Not every clone is retained; where verified, under half of the shortfall comes from an unresolved V gene, and the cause of the rest is unknown. The sample has 160,000 or so clones on record, about 90% of them singletons. In total, the top ten clones hold about 1.1% of the sample. The meaning of the sample's time point label: about 28 days (+/-7) after the second vaccine dose. Sequenced here: peripheral blood, sampled 28 days after the second AZD1222 dose. The receptors stem from an adult who received the AZD1222 COVID-19 vaccine.

The V and J genes are TRBV7-9 and TRBJ2-7, with no clear D. V shed 8 bases and J shed 2 bases, with 16 bases lying between them. Germline V gene sequence: CDR1 SEHNR, CDR2 FQNEAQ (reference sequence). The CDR3 extends over 14 amino acids. This chain's CDR3 is CASGENSATYEQYF. The CDR3 bases are TGTGCCAGCGGTGAAAATTCCGCAACCTACGAGCAGTACTTC.

The V call is TRBV30, the J call TRBJ1-5, with unresolved D. The germline V and J ends were trimmed by 1 base and 7 bases, with 11 bases remaining between them. The CDR3 sequence is 13 residues long. Germline V gene data show CDR1 as GTSNPN and CDR2 as SVGIG (reference sequence). CDR3 loop: CAWSDDGAQPQHF. The CDR3 DNA reads TGTGCCTGGAGTGACGATGGTGCCCAGCCCCAGCATTTT.

This chain uses TRBV2 with TRBJ2-2; TRBD1 aligns across 7 bases. The V and J ends lost 6 bases and 4 bases, in that order; junction bases with no gene match: 5. CDR1 SNHLY and CDR2 FYNNEI come from the germline V gene. This CDR3 is built from 14 residues. The CDR3 is CASSANRGTGELFF. The CDR3 DNA reads TGTGCCAGCAGCGCGAACAGGGGCACCGGGGAGCTGTTTTTT.

V is TRBV6-4 and J is TRBJ2-3; 8 bases match TRBD2. Trimming cost V 0 bases and J 2 bases; bases outside gene matches: 4. CDR3 length equals 16 residues. The germline V gene has CDR1 MRHNA and CDR2 SNTAGT. CDR3 in DNA: TGTGCCAGCAGTGACTCGTATAGCGGGGACACAGATACGCAGTATTTT. This sequence encodes CASSDSYSGDTDTQYF.

This rearrangement joins TRBV4-1 to TRBJ1-2, with D possibly TRBD1 on 5 matching bases. Trimming took 4 bases from V and 8 from J, leaving 14 bases between them. The CDR3 sequence is 13 residues long. CDR1 MGHRA and CDR2 YSYEKL come from the germline V gene. The DNA of the CDR3 is TGCGCCAGCAGCCTGGGACCTCTTGAGGGCTACACCTTC. Protein: CASSLGPLEGYTF.

The rearrangement links TRBV7-2 to TRBJ2-2, with D possibly being TRBD1 (5 bases). Per germline, CDR1 SGHTA and CDR2 FQGNSA. CDR3 length: 15 residues. V was shortened by 1 base and J by 2 bases, with 8 bases between the two germline ends. The CDR3 spells CASSLGGHNTGELFF. Here the CDR3 DNA reads TGTGCCAGCAGCTTAGGCGGACACAACACCGGGGAGCTGTTTTTT.

This clone is a singleton in its sample. This chain joins TRBV7-9 and TRBJ1-1; 7 bases align to TRBD1. Unmatched junction bases numbered 6, after V lost 4 bases and J lost 1 base. This CDR3 spans 15 amino acids. CDR1 is SEHNR and CDR2 is FQNEAQ in the germline V gene (reference sequence). This CDR3 is CASSSRTGRNTEAFF. CDR3 bases: TGTGCCAGCAGCTCGCGGACAGGAAGGAACACTGAAGCTTTCTTT.

This sequence joins TRBV14 and TRBJ1-2; D is unresolved. The CDR3 runs 13 residues. Germline CDR1 SGHDN, CDR2 FVKESK. Trimming shortened V by 0 bases and J by 1 base, and 3 bases separated the two germline ends. DNA of the CDR3: TGTGCCAGCAGCCAAGATTATAACTATGGCTACACCTTC. Its protein is CASSQDYNYGYTF.

This sequence joins TRBV5-8 and TRBJ1-1; D unclear. The germline gives CDR1 SGHTS, CDR2 YDEGEE. V was shortened by 0 bases and J by 2 bases, with 8 bases between the two germline ends. The CDR3 runs to 14 residues. The CDR3 DNA follows: TGTGCCAGCAGCTTGGCCGTGGTTAACACTGAAGCTTTCTTT. The encoded protein is CASSLAVVNTEAFF. Looking up the rest from reference TRBV5-8 and TRBJ1-1 gives the full variable domain: EAGVTQSPTHLIKTRGQQATLRCSPISGHTSVYWYQQALGLGLQFLLWYDEGEERNRGNFPPRFSGRQFPNYSSELNVNALELEDSALYLCASSLAVVNTEAFFGQGTRLTVV.

In nucleotides, the CDR3 is TGTGCCAGTAGCCACTCGACAGGGCTTAACTATGGCTACACCTTC. Its protein product is CASSHSTGLNYGYTF. The rearrangement joins TRBV19 to TRBJ1-2, with 7 bases lining up with TRBD1. V shed 6 bases, J shed 1 base, and the junction held 8 bases outside the gene matches. Germline loops: CDR1 LNHDA, CDR2 SQIVND (reference sequence). There are 15 residues in the CDR3.

The V gene is TRBV6-5, the J gene TRBJ2-1, with TRBD2 matching over 10 bases. This CDR3 has 15 residues. Germline assignment: CDR1 MNHEY and CDR2 SVGAGI. J gave up 5 bases and V 5 bases, and 6 bases lay outside the gene matches. CDR3 loop: CASSLTSGDHNEQFF. CDR3 DNA: TGTGCCAGCAGTCTCACTAGCGGGGACCACAATGAGCAGTTCTTC.

This clone has only one observation. This rearrangement joins TRBV12-5 to TRBJ1-5; D is perhaps TRBD1 (5 bases). V shed 7 bases and J shed 7 bases, with 20 bases lying between them. CDR3 length: 15 amino acids. From germline, CDR1 is LGHNT and CDR2 FRNRAP. CDR3 protein: CASAPDNPLIQPQHF. The CDR3 region has the DNA TGTGCTAGTGCCCCGGACAATCCCTTAATCCAGCCCCAGCATTTT.

The chain couples TRBV5-4 to TRBJ2-1, with a weak D call TRBD2 (5 bases). Trimming took off 4 bases at V and 1 base at J, with 15 bases between the two ends. From germline, CDR1 is SGHNT and CDR2 YYREEE (reference sequence). The CDR3 runs 16 residues. The CDR3 bases are TGTGCCAGCAGCCCGGGATACACTAGGTCCTACAATGAGCAGTTCTTC. This sequence encodes CASSPGYTRSYNEQFF. Full variable domain (rest looked up from reference TRBV5-4 and TRBJ2-1): ETGVTQSPTHLIKTRGQQVTLRCSSQSGHNTVSWYQQALGQGPQFIFQYYREEENGRGNFPPRFSGLQFPNYSSELNVNALELDDSALYLCASSPGYTRSYNEQFFGPGTRLTVL.

The rearrangement links TRBV5-1 to TRBJ1-4; D is undetermined. This CDR3 contains 15 residues. With 3 bases removed from V and 0 bases from J, the gap between germline ends came to 9 bases. The germline V gene has CDR1 SGHRS and CDR2 YFSETQ. CDR3: CASSSNGATNEKLFF. CDR3 sequence (DNA): TGCGCCAGCAGCTCTAACGGTGCAACTAATGAAAAACTGTTTTTT.

On this clone itself: One end of the junction fails to match germline, which may point to a read error. This chain connects TRBV7-9 to TRBJ1-1; the match to TRBD1 covers 9 bases. CDR3 length: 14 amino acids. From germline, CDR1 is SEHNR and CDR2 FQNEAQ (reference sequence). This CDR3 reads CASSLRQGESEAFF. The CDR3 DNA is TGTGCCAGCAGCTTACGACAGGGGGAATCTGAGGCTTTCTTT.

This chain links TRBV7-8 with TRBJ1-5, with 12 bases identical to TRBD1. Germline values: CDR1 SGHVS, CDR2 FQNEAQ. The CDR3 is 17 amino acids. After removal of 6 bases from V and 4 bases from J, the junction contained 10 bases not matched to a gene. The CDR3: CASSLLGTGGGNQPQHF. Written as DNA, the CDR3 is TGTGCCAGCAGTCTCCTCGGGACAGGGGGCGGTAATCAGCCCCAGCATTTT.

This clone was observed a single time. Other DNA variants within this sample encode the same CDR3. The V call is TRBV5-1, the J call TRBJ1-1; D call uncertain. Trimming took 4 bases from V and 5 from J, leaving 9 bases between them. Germline V gene lookup returns CDR1 SGHRS and CDR2 YFSETQ. CDR3 length equals 12 residues. DNA for the CDR3: TGCGCCAGCAGCCCTCGGGGTACTGAAGCTTTCTTT. Translating it yields CASSPRGTEAFF.

V gene TRBV18 combines with J gene TRBJ1-2, with unresolved D. Germline CDR1 KGHSH, CDR2 LQKENI. This CDR3 contains 14 residues. The V end lost 3 bases, the J end lost 3 bases, and 11 bases lay between the germline ends. In DNA form, the CDR3 reads TGTGCCAGCTCACCTGAGCGCCGTGACTATGGCTACACCTTC. Protein product: CASSPERRDYGYTF.

This clone has only one observation. The chain joins TRBV29-1 to TRBJ1-1; 10 positions agree with TRBD1. CDR3 length: 13 amino acids. Germline CDR1 SQVTM, CDR2 ANQGSEA. V trimming: 5 bases; J trimming: 6 bases; junction bases outside the gene matches: 6. The CDR3 protein is CSVSSGTGAEAFF. In DNA form, the CDR3 reads TGCAGCGTTTCCTCCGGGACAGGGGCTGAAGCTTTCTTT.

The chain combines TRBV12-3 or TRBV12-4 with TRBJ2-5, with D possibly matching TRBD1 (5 bases). Trimming removed 6 bases at V and 1 base at J, with 9 bases between. The CDR3 sequence is 13 residues long. Written as DNA, the CDR3 is TGTGCCAGCAGGGGGCGGTTCCAAGAGACCCAGTACTTC. It encodes CASRGRFQETQYF.

This sequence joins TRBV7-2 and TRBJ2-2; 11 bases map to TRBD1. The CDR3 loop spans 15 amino acids. After removal of 4 bases from V and 4 bases from J, the junction contained 2 bases not matched to a gene. Germline loops: CDR1 SGHTA, CDR2 FQGNSA. CDR3 sequence reads: CASSWTGGVTGELFF. The DNA for the CDR3 is TGTGCCAGCAGCTGGACAGGGGGCGTCACCGGGGAGCTGTTTTTT.

This clone was detected only once. The J gene is TRBJ2-7, the V gene TRBV2; TRBD1 matches 7 bases. CDR1 is SNHLY and CDR2 is FYNNEI in the germline V gene. This CDR3 comprises 16 residues. V trimming: 6 bases; J trimming: 5 bases; junction bases outside the gene matches: 16. The CDR3 reads CASRGFLLTGVDEQYF. CDR3 bases: TGTGCCAGCAGGGGATTTTTATTAACAGGGGTGGACGAGCAGTACTTC.

This sequence joins TRBV12-3 or TRBV12-4 and TRBJ2-3, with a tentative D call TRBD1 (6 bases). This CDR3 is 13 amino acids long. Deletions cut 6 bases from V and 0 bases from J, with 7 bases between. The CDR3 sequence is CASRDSSTDTQYF. DNA of the CDR3: TGTGCCAGCAGGGACAGTAGCACAGATACGCAGTATTTT.

As DNA, the CDR3 is TGTGCCAGTAGGATTGCGGGGTCGTACTATGGCTACACCTTC. Protein: CASRIAGSYYGYTF. The J gene is TRBJ1-2, the V gene TRBV19, with D unresolved. Germline values: CDR1 LNHDA, CDR2 SQIVND (reference sequence). The CDR3 covers 14 residues. Trimming took 6 bases from V and 3 from J, leaving 14 bases between them.

V is TRBV6-2 or TRBV6-3 and J is TRBJ1-2; 8 nucleotides match TRBD1. Germline CDR1 MNHEY, CDR2 SVGEGT. V shed 2 bases and J 4 bases; nucleotides not matched to a gene: 3. The CDR3 is made up of 14 amino acids. CDR3 region: CASSYGQGGYGYTF. As DNA, the CDR3 is TGTGCCAGCAGTTACGGACAGGGTGGCTATGGCTACACCTTC.

This chain links TRBV12-5 with TRBJ1-3, with 8 nucleotides matching TRBD1. This CDR3 contains 17 residues. The germline V gene has CDR1 LGHNT and CDR2 FRNRAP. J lost 0 bases, V lost 7 bases, and 11 bases had no gene match. The CDR3 DNA is TGTGCTAGTGCCTTCCCCAGGGGGCTGATCTCTGGAAACACCATATATTTT. It yields the protein CASAFPRGLISGNTIYF.

The chain is built from TRBV4-1 and TRBJ1-5, with D hard to call. Germline V gene lookup returns CDR1 MGHRA and CDR2 YSYEKL. CDR3 length equals 13 residues. Trimming cost V 0 bases and J 5 bases, with 5 bases left between them. CDR3 nucleotides: TGCGCCAGCAGCCAAGACCTGGATCAGCCCCAGCATTTT. Its protein is CASSQDLDQPQHF.

The rearrangement joins TRBV28 to TRBJ2-7; D is possibly TRBD1 (7 bases). The CDR3 extends over 13 amino acids. V was trimmed by 6 bases and J by 5 bases, leaving 14 bases between them. CDR1 is MDHEN, CDR2 SYDVKM, per germline. CDR3 amino acids: CASRQGGLDEQYF. As DNA, the CDR3 is TGTGCCAGCAGGCAGGGGGGCTTGGACGAGCAGTACTTC.

CDR3 nucleotide sequence: TGTGCCAGCAGGCAGGGTAGGGGTTGGACAGCTTATAATTCACCCCTCCACTTT. This encodes CASRQGRGWTAYNSPLHF. V gene TRBV6-8 combines with J gene TRBJ1-6, with D possibly TRBD1 on 6 matching bases. V gave up 6 bases and J gave up 4 bases, with 22 bases separating them. This CDR3 spans 18 amino acids. Germline V gene lookup returns CDR1 MNHGY and CDR2 SAAAGT.

This sequence joins TRBV6-5 and TRBJ1-1; 7 nucleotides line up with TRBD1. CDR1 MNHEY and CDR2 SVGAGI come from the germline V gene. The CDR3 has 14 residues. The V gene end was trimmed by 0 bases and the J gene end by 11 bases; junction bases not matched to a gene: 9. CDR3 nucleotide sequence: TGTGCCAGCAGTTACTCGAACAGGGGAGAGGAGGCTTTCTTT. Its translation is CASSYSNRGEEAFF.